What follows are 20 T cell receptor beta chains derived from one specimen sequenced in a study of PD-1 blockade in classical Hodgkin lymphoma. Only in-frame clones appear in the TCRdb table, and some are missing; sequencing was by immunoSEQ multiplex PCR. Here the sample spans roughly 17,000 clones, around 82% being singletons. Time point specified: cycle 4 day 1 (C4D1), after less than 7 weeks of nivolumab. Relapse after autologous stem cell transplantation occurred in every patient, and brentuximab vedotin exposure varied. The source was peripheral blood mononuclear cells (PBMCs), collected before the fourth cycle of nivolumab. These receptors all come from a human donor with classical Hodgkin lymphoma.

The table lists this clone with a count of one. V gene TRBV14 combines with J gene TRBJ2-5, with D unresolved. The CDR3 contains 12 residues. Looked up from germline, CDR1 is SGHDN and CDR2 is FVKESK. V lost 1 base, J lost 5 bases, and 5 bases lay in between. The DNA of the CDR3 is TGTGCCAGCAGCCAAGTCCCTGAGACCCAGTACTTC. Amino acids: CASSQVPETQYF. Together with reference TRBV14 and TRBJ2-5, the CDR3 gives the full variable domain: EAGVTQFPSHSVIEKGQTVTLRCDPISGHDNLYWYRRVMGKEIKFLLHFVKESKQDESGMPNNRFLAERTGGTYSTLKVQPAELEDSGVYFCASSQVPETQYFGPGTRLLVL.

CDR3 DNA sequence: TGCAGCGGGGAAGCGGGGCCAGCAGATACGCAGTATTTT. This translates into CSGEAGPADTQYF. The rearrangement links TRBV29-1 to TRBJ2-3, with 7 bases fitting TRBD2. Germline loops: CDR1 SQVTM, CDR2 ANQGSEA. The J segment lost 4 bases and the V segment lost 7 bases, leaving 8 bases of the junction unmatched. CDR3 size: 13 residues.

The chain has TRBV9 and TRBJ1-6; D remains unclear. V lost 0 bases and J 10 bases, leaving 8 bases between the germline ends. Germline V gene sequence: CDR1 SGDLS, CDR2 YYNGEE. This CDR3 region has 13 residues. CDR3 nucleotides: TGTGCCAGCAGCGTAGATCAGAACTCACCCCTCCACTTT. It is translated as CASSVDQNSPLHF.

This clone was seen a handful of times. The rearrangement joins TRBV5-1 to TRBJ1-1; D perhaps matches TRBD1 (5 bases). The V gene lost 4 bases and the J gene lost 1 base, with 11 bases spanning the gap. Germline lookup yields CDR1 SGHRS and CDR2 YFSETQ. This CDR3 has 14 residues. This CDR3 reads CASSTGTANTEAFF. The DNA of the CDR3 is TGCGCCAGCAGCACCGGGACGGCGAACACTGAAGCTTTCTTT.

The CDR3 DNA sequence: TGCGCCAGCAGCCAAGACGCCGGGGGGATCAAGCCCCAGCATTTT. Its protein is CASSQDAGGIKPQHF. The chain recombines TRBV4-3 with TRBJ1-5; the D gene is possibly TRBD1 (5 bases). The CDR3 is 15 residues long. CDR1 is LGHNA, CDR2 YSLEER, per germline. Trimming shortened V by 0 bases and J by 8 bases, and 14 bases separated the two germline ends.

This CDR3 is CASSEGDSFVLETQYF. The CDR3 nucleotides read TGTGCCAGCAGTGAAGGGGATAGCTTCGTTTTGGAGACCCAGTACTTC. V usage is TRBV6-1 and J usage is TRBJ2-5; D is undetermined. Between the trimmed V and J ends, which lost 1 base and 5 bases, there was a span of 17 bases. There are 16 residues in the CDR3. Per germline, CDR1 MNHNS and CDR2 SASEGT.

This clone was observed a single time. This chain links TRBV7-2 with TRBJ2-1; 9 bases are a match to TRBD2. Germline values: CDR1 SGHTA, CDR2 FQGNSA. This CDR3 has 17 residues. The V segment lost 0 bases and the J segment 2 bases; nucleotides outside the gene matches: 5. The CDR3, as DNA: TGTGCCAGCAGCTTAGCGGCTAGCGGGGTTACCTACAATGAGCAGTTCTTC. Its translation: CASSLAASGVTYNEQFF. Supplemented by reference TRBV7-2 and TRBJ2-1, the full variable domain reads GAGVSQSPSNKVTEKGKDVELRCDPISGHTALYWYRQSLGQGLEFLIYFQGNSAPDKSGLPSDRFSAERTGGSVSTLTIQRTQQEDSAVYLCASSLAASGVTYNEQFFGPGTRLTVL.

This clone was seen only a few times. The rearrangement joins TRBV7-9 to TRBJ1-4; D call uncertain. Deletions cut 2 bases from V and 4 bases from J, with 11 bases between. The CDR3 consists of 15 residues. Germline V gene data show CDR1 as SEHNR and CDR2 as FQNEAQ (reference sequence). The CDR3 sequence: CASSLLRQDNEKLFF. CDR3 DNA: TGTGCCAGCAGCTTACTGAGGCAGGATAATGAAAAACTGTTTTTT.

This chain connects TRBV5-6 to TRBJ1-2; D call uncertain. The V gene lost 0 bases and the J gene lost 3 bases, with 12 bases spanning the gap. The CDR3 extends over 15 amino acids. Germline V gene data show CDR1 as SGHDT and CDR2 as YYEEEE. CDR3 protein: CASSLGVRSDYGYTF. CDR3 DNA sequence: TGTGCCAGCAGCTTGGGGGTTCGTAGTGACTATGGCTACACCTTC.

This chain connects TRBV7-9 to TRBJ1-2; no clear D. Germline CDR1 is SEHNR and CDR2 is FQNEAQ (reference sequence). V gave up 7 bases and J gave up 7 bases, with 16 bases separating them. This CDR3 contains 13 residues. This CDR3 reads CASTLVGSSGYTF. CDR3 bases: TGTGCCAGCACCCTCGTCGGATCTTCTGGCTACACCTTC.

The chain uses TRBV5-1 and TRBJ2-5, with D possibly being TRBD2 (5 bases). This CDR3 region has 14 residues. CDR1 is SGHRS, CDR2 YFSETQ, per germline. Trimming took 0 bases from V and 1 from J, leaving 7 bases between them. The CDR3 reads CASSLAAVQETQYF. The CDR3 DNA sequence: TGCGCCAGCAGCTTGGCAGCGGTCCAAGAGACCCAGTACTTC. Looking up the rest from reference TRBV5-1 and TRBJ2-5 gives the full variable domain: KAGVTQTPRYLIKTRGQQVTLSCSPISGHRSVSWYQQTPGQGLQFLFEYFSETQRNKGNFPGRFSGRQFSNSRSEMNVSTLELGDSALYLCASSLAAVQETQYFGPGTRLLVL.

The V call is TRBV7-6, the J call TRBJ1-3; D is uncertain. CDR3 length: 15 residues. V gave up 2 bases and J gave up 0 bases, with 8 bases separating them. Germline CDR1 SGHVS, CDR2 FNYEAQ. CDR3 in DNA: TGTGCCAGCAGCTTATTGAGTGGCTCTGGAAACACCATATATTTT. Its protein product is CASSLLSGSGNTIYF.

The chain is built from TRBV21-1 and TRBJ2-7; the D call TRBD1 from the table was never checked on the DNA. TRBV21-1 is recorded as a pseudogene. The CDR3 consists of 12 residues. CDR3 residues: CASVRQSYEQYF. CDR3 DNA: TGTGCCAGCGTAAGACAGAGCTACGAGCAGTACTTC.

V gene TRBV7-9 combines with J gene TRBJ2-7; D remains unclear. The CDR3 spans 15 residues. V lost 1 base and J lost 7, with 17 bases in between. Germline CDR1 SEHNR, CDR2 FQNEAQ (reference sequence). The CDR3 sequence is CASSLGWTDLNEQYF. As DNA, the CDR3 is TGTGCCAGCAGCTTAGGGTGGACGGACCTTAATGAGCAGTACTTC. Combining the CDR3 with reference TRBV7-9 and TRBJ2-7 gives the whole variable domain DTGVSQNPRHKITKRGQNVTFRCDPISEHNRLYWYRQTLGQGPEFLTYFQNEAQLEKSRLLSDRFSAERPKGSFSTLEIQRTEQGDSAMYLCASSLGWTDLNEQYFGPGTRLTVT.

The genes are TRBV5-1 and TRBJ2-4, with D possibly called TRBD1 or TRBD2 (5 bases each). The CDR3 is 13 residues long. Germline V CDR1 and CDR2: SGHRS, YFSETQ. V dropped 4 bases and J dropped 5 bases, with 10 bases sitting between them. CDR3 in amino acids: CASSPLGENIQYF. Written as DNA, the CDR3 is TGCGCCAGCAGCCCTCTGGGGGAAAACATTCAGTACTTC.

The chain links TRBV5-1 to TRBJ1-2, with D maybe TRBD1 (5 bases). There are 12 residues in the CDR3. V lost 0 bases and J lost 8, with 8 bases in between. Germline CDR1 and CDR2: SGHRS and YFSETQ. The CDR3 DNA is TGCGCCAGCAGCTTGGAGCGGGGGGGCTACACCTTC. Encoded protein: CASSLERGGYTF.

V gene TRBV5-1 combines with J gene TRBJ1-1; D remains ambiguous. Germline V gene data show CDR1 as SGHRS and CDR2 as YFSETQ. The V and J ends lost 0 bases and 6 bases respectively, with 12 bases between them. The CDR3 length is 14 residues. CDR3 residues: CASSLAPPGAEAFF. CDR3 bases: TGCGCCAGCAGCTTGGCCCCCCCAGGAGCTGAAGCTTTCTTT.

The rearrangement joins TRBV11-3 to TRBJ2-6; possibly TRBD2 for D (5 bases). Germline V gene sequence: CDR1 SGHNT, CDR2 YENEEA. The length of the CDR3 is 17 residues. V dropped 1 base and J dropped 0 bases, with 10 bases sitting between them. The CDR3 nucleotides read TGTGCCAGCAGCTTAGGGACTGGAGACTCTGGGGCCAACGTCCTGACTTTC. This gives the protein CASSLGTGDSGANVLTF.

The V gene is TRBV11-2, the J gene TRBJ2-1; D gene ambiguous. Trimming left V 1 base short and J 3 bases short, with 7 bases between. There are 14 residues in the CDR3. The germline V gene has CDR1 SGHAT and CDR2 FQNNGV. For the CDR3, the DNA is TGTGCCAGCAGCTTAGGAAACAGCTACAATGAGCAGTTCTTC. Its translation: CASSLGNSYNEQFF.

The rearrangement uses TRBV5-1 and TRBJ2-1; D perhaps matches TRBD1 (6 bases). The CDR3 contains 15 residues. Between the trimmed V and J ends, which lost 4 bases and 9 bases, there was a span of 20 bases. Looked up from germline, CDR1 is SGHRS and CDR2 is YFSETQ. CDR3 protein: CASSTAQGSNIEQFF. The CDR3 bases are TGCGCCAGCAGCACCGCCCAGGGGAGCAATATTGAGCAGTTCTTC.